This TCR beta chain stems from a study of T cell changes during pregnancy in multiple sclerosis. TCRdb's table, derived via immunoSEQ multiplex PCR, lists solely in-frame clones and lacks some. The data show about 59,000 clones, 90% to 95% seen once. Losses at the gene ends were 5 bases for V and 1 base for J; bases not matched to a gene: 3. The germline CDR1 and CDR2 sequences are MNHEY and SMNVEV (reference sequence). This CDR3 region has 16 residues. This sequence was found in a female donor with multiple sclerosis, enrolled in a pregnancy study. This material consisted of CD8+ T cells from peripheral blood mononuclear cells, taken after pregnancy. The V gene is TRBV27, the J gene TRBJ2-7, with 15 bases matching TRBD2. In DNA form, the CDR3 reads TGTGCCAGCAGTCCGGGACTAGCGGGAGGTTCCTACGAGCAGTACTTC. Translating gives CASSPGLAGGSYEQYF.